This entry concerns a single TCR beta chain. The sample originates from a study of cytomegalovirus exposure and HLA in healthy donors. Trimming cost V 1 base and J 8 bases, with 14 bases left between them. Germline CDR1 reads MGHRA; CDR2 reads YSYEKL. The CDR3 sequence is 15 residues long. PCR was performed using 60 Vbeta and 13 Jbeta primers. TCRdb keeps only in-frame clones here, not all; method: immunoSEQ multiplex PCR. The sample yields some 150,000 clones, about 80% seen once. This receptor was identified in a man aged 30 to 45 in good health and CMV-seropositive. J is TRBJ1-4 and V is TRBV4-1, with D possibly being TRBD1 (5 bases). The material sequenced was PBMCs. CDR3 in amino acids: CASSQVRGKTEKLFF. In DNA, the CDR3 is TGCGCCAGCAGCCAAGTACGGGGGAAGACGGAAAAACTGTTTTTT.